This T cell receptor beta chain was sequenced for a study of blood T cell repertoires in COVID-19. Across the study: Samples came from the United States, Italy and Spain, spanning acute and convalescent COVID-19. T cells, B-cell-depleted T cells, or PBMCs supplied cDNA or gDNA.

In the original workflow: How many nucleated cells were present was estimated from reference gene primer amplification. Sequencing used immunoSEQ multiplex PCR; TCRdb keeps in-frame clones, though not all of them. That table supplies the V and J calls and clone size; D and trimming were determined from the DNA. The table records more than 95,000 clones, 90% of them present only once. This CDR3 spans 16 amino acids. Germline CDR1 reads GTSNPN; CDR2 reads SVGIG (reference sequence). V lost 0 bases and J lost 0; bases outside the gene matches: 5. The sequenced sample was peripheral blood. This sequence originates from a human donor with active COVID-19. The donor label of this sample is uncertain. This chain connects TRBV30 to TRBJ2-1; 7 bases fit TRBD2. As DNA, the CDR3 is TGTGCCTGGAGTGTGAGGGCGGGGGTCTCCTACAATGAGCAGTTCTTC. This gives the protein CAWSVRAGVSYNEQFF.